A single sample gave rise to the 22 T cell receptor beta chains below, sequenced in a study of blood T cell repertoires in COVID-19. The repertoire was sequenced with immunoSEQ multiplex PCR; TCRdb's copy has only in-frame clones and lacks some. The table lists about 68,000 clones, about 90% of them singletons. Material for sequencing was peripheral blood. These receptors were taken from a human donor in a cohort sampled during active COVID-19.

This chain joins TRBV7-9 and TRBJ1-1, with D perhaps matching TRBD1 (5 bases). V gave up 5 bases and J gave up 1 base, with 14 bases separating them. Germline V gives CDR1 SEHNR, CDR2 FQNEAQ (reference sequence). The CDR3 is 15 residues long. This chain's CDR3 is CASSPRQGGNTEAFF. The CDR3 region has the DNA TGTGCCAGCAGCCCTCGTCAGGGAGGGAACACTGAAGCTTTCTTT.

The rearrangement links TRBV10-2 to TRBJ2-7; 12 bases match TRBD1. V was pared by 5 bases and J by 7 bases, with 6 bases of the junction left unmatched. The CDR3 consists of 14 residues. Per germline, CDR1 WSHSY and CDR2 SAAADI. CDR3 bases: TGCGCCAGCAGTCCGGGACAGGGGGCGCTGGAGCAGTACTTC. This encodes CASSPGQGALEQYF.

This clone was recorded once. The V and J genes are TRBV28 and TRBJ2-7; 7 bases line up with TRBD2. The CDR3 has 12 residues. Germline CDR1 reads MDHEN; CDR2 reads SYDVKM. Trimming cost V 11 bases and J 7 bases; bases outside gene matches: 11. The CDR3 here is CAPPGRGFEQYF. CDR3 nucleotides: TGTGCCCCCCCGGGGAGGGGTTTTGAGCAGTACTTC.

The chain is built from TRBV7-8 and TRBJ2-3, with 10 bases lining up with TRBD2. The CDR3 length is 19 residues. Germline CDR1 and CDR2: SGHVS and FQNEAQ. V lost 4 bases and J lost 5; bases outside the gene matches: 18. CDR3 amino acids: CASSSLRGKRGGRVDTQYF. The CDR3 DNA sequence: TGTGCCAGCAGCTCCCTCCGGGGAAAGCGGGGGGGCAGAGTAGATACGCAGTATTTT.

The V gene is TRBV7-9, the J gene TRBJ1-4; 10 nucleotides align to TRBD1. From germline, CDR1 is SEHNR and CDR2 FQNEAQ (reference sequence). The junction had 7 bases not matched to a gene; V was cut back by 5 bases and J by 7 bases. The length of the CDR3 is 15 residues. The CDR3 DNA is TGTGCCAGCAGCCCGACAGGGGGCGTATTTGAAAAACTGTTTTTT. It encodes CASSPTGGVFEKLFF. Supplemented by reference TRBV7-9 and TRBJ1-4, the full variable domain reads DTGVSQNPRHKITKRGQNVTFRCDPISEHNRLYWYRQTLGQGPEFLTYFQNEAQLEKSRLLSDRFSAERPKGSFSTLEIQRTEQGDSAMYLCASSPTGGVFEKLFFGSGTQLSVL.

This clone was seen only a few times. The chain couples TRBV28 to TRBJ2-7; D possibly corresponds to TRBD2 (5 bases). V was shortened by 9 bases and J by 6 bases, with 18 bases between the two germline ends. In germline, CDR1 is MDHEN, CDR2 SYDVKM. The CDR3 spans 13 residues. The CDR3 bases are TGTGCCAGGGCAGGCGCCCGTCGGGGCGAGCAGTACTTC. It is translated as CARAGARRGEQYF.

The rearrangement joins TRBV11-2 to TRBJ1-2; 9 nucleotides agree with TRBD1. Germline loops: CDR1 SGHAT, CDR2 FQNNGV. The CDR3 spans 15 residues. Trimming removed 2 bases from V and 2 bases from J; junction bases left unmatched: 3. CDR3 region: CASSLNRGPNYGYTF. The CDR3 coding sequence is TGTGCCAGCAGCTTAAACAGGGGGCCAAACTATGGCTACACCTTC.

V gene TRBV6-2 or TRBV6-3 combines with J gene TRBJ2-3, with D tentatively TRBD2 (5 bases). The CDR3 consists of 16 residues. Germline values: CDR1 MNHEY, CDR2 SVGEGT. The V and J ends lost 3 bases and 6 bases respectively, with 19 bases between them. CDR3 region: CASSYALLVRSDTQYF. The CDR3 DNA is TGTGCCAGCAGTTATGCCCTACTAGTCCGGTCGGATACGCAGTATTTT.

The genes are TRBV28 and TRBJ2-7; no definite D call. This CDR3 contains 13 residues. V shed 7 bases and J shed 2 bases, with 12 bases lying between them. CDR1 MDHEN and CDR2 SYDVKM come from the germline V gene. CDR3: CASTAARPYEQYF. The CDR3 region has the DNA TGTGCCAGCACCGCAGCGAGGCCCTACGAGCAGTACTTC. Variable domain in full (rest from reference TRBV28 and TRBJ2-7): DVKVTQSSRYLVKRTGEKVFLECVQDMDHENMFWYRQDPGLGLRLIYFSYDVKMKEKGDIPEGYSVSREKKERFSLILESASTNQTSMYLCASTAARPYEQYFGPGTRLTVT.

The chain is built from TRBV5-6 and TRBJ2-7; TRBD2 matches 12 bases. This CDR3 is built from 17 residues. With V trimmed by 4 bases and J by 4 bases, 12 bases remained unmatched. Germline V gene lookup returns CDR1 SGHDT and CDR2 YYEEEE. CDR3 protein: CASSKEDLLAGGYEQYF. The CDR3 DNA is TGTGCCAGCAGCAAAGAAGACCTCCTAGCGGGAGGGTACGAGCAGTACTTC.

This clone was observed a few times. The J gene is TRBJ2-1, the V gene TRBV5-1; D may be TRBD2 (7 bases). This CDR3 region has 17 residues. Trimming shortened V by 3 bases and J by 3 bases, and 19 bases separated the two germline ends. Per the germline V gene, CDR1 is SGHRS and CDR2 is YFSETQ. CDR3 bases: TGCGCCAGCAGCTCGGGTGTCGCGGGGGCCTTCTACAATGAGCAGTTCTTC. This translates into CASSSGVAGAFYNEQFF.

The chain employs TRBV3-1 (or the pseudogene TRBV3-2) and TRBJ2-1; D possibly corresponds to TRBD2 (6 bases). This CDR3 contains 14 residues. Germline V lookup: CDR1 LGHDT, CDR2 YNNKEL (reference sequence). V gave up 3 bases and J gave up 5 bases, with 11 bases separating them. The DNA of the CDR3 is TGTGCCAGCAGCCATACGGGGGTCCACAATGAGCAGTTCTTC. Encoded protein: CASSHTGVHNEQFF.

This clone has only one observation. J is TRBJ2-7 and V is TRBV10-1, with D possibly TRBD2 on 6 matching bases. The V end lost 7 bases, the J end lost 3 bases, and 16 bases lay between the germline ends. The CDR3 extends over 14 amino acids. Germline assignment: CDR1 WNHNN and CDR2 SYGVQD (reference sequence). The CDR3 DNA reads as TGCGCCAGCACCTCCCCGCGGGGTTACTACGAGCAGTACTTC. Its protein is CASTSPRGYYEQYF.

This chain uses TRBV16 with TRBJ1-4, with D possibly matching TRBD1 (6 bases). V dropped 4 bases and J dropped 3 bases, with 15 bases sitting between them. The CDR3 has 16 residues. The germline gives CDR1 KGHSY, CDR2 FQNENV. CDR3 sequence: CASSLRIGQSNEKLFF. CDR3 in DNA: TGTGCCAGCAGCCTCAGGATCGGACAGTCTAATGAAAAACTGTTTTTT.

V usage is TRBV28 and J usage is TRBJ2-7; 11 positions match TRBD2. Looked up from germline, CDR1 is MDHEN and CDR2 is SYDVKM. The V gene end was trimmed by 5 bases and the J gene end by 5 bases; junction bases not matched to a gene: 8. The CDR3 is made up of 15 amino acids. CDR3 nucleotide sequence: TGTGCCAGCAGTCCTAGCGGGAGGCCCCCGAACGAGCAGTACTTC. Translated, it gives CASSPSGRPPNEQYF.

CDR3 protein: CASRRQGRGAYEQYF. The CDR3 DNA sequence: TGTGCCAGCAGGAGACAGGGTCGGGGAGCCTACGAGCAGTACTTC. V and J are TRBV6-5 and TRBJ2-7, with 7 bases aligning to TRBD1. The CDR3 runs to 15 residues. CDR1 is MNHEY, CDR2 SVGAGI, per germline. Germline trimming cut 6 bases from V and 2 bases from J; bases unmatched to any gene: 10.

The sample holds one count of this clone. This chain joins TRBV5-4 and TRBJ2-7, with 8 bases aligning to TRBD2. V lost 4 bases to trimming and J lost 4 bases; unmatched junction nucleotides: 16. Germline lookup yields CDR1 SGHNT and CDR2 YYREEE (reference sequence). The CDR3 is 17 residues long. CDR3 nucleotide sequence: TGTGCCAGCAGCCTGGGAGCGGGAGCTAATTCCCCTTACGAGCAGTACTTC. This encodes CASSLGAGANSPYEQYF.

The CDR3 DNA sequence: TGTGCCAGTCTCCAAACCACAGGGGGCCCCCTCGGTGGCTACACCTTC. Protein sequence: CASLQTTGGPLGGYTF. The V gene is TRBV19, the J gene TRBJ1-2, with 9 bases matching TRBD1. The CDR3 has 16 amino acids. The ends lost 8 bases at V and 7 bases at J; junction bases unmatched: 17. Germline-derived CDR1 and CDR2 are LNHDA and SQIVND (reference sequence).

The chain recombines TRBV28 with TRBJ2-7, with 10 bases fitting TRBD2. CDR3 size: 15 residues. Unmatched junction bases numbered 6, after V lost 6 bases and J lost 1 base. Germline V gene data show CDR1 as MDHEN and CDR2 as SYDVKM. CDR3 loop: CASRLAGGKSYEQYF. In DNA, the CDR3 is TGTGCCAGCAGGTTAGCGGGGGGCAAATCCTACGAGCAGTACTTC.

The CDR3: CASSYRDRGRAEAFF. CDR3 in DNA: TGTGCCAGCAGTTACCGGGACAGGGGGCGAGCTGAAGCTTTCTTT. The chain joins TRBV6-6 to TRBJ1-1, with TRBD1 matching 12 bases. With V trimmed by 2 bases and J by 6 bases, 4 bases remained unmatched. The CDR3 extends over 15 amino acids. Germline assignment: CDR1 MNHNY and CDR2 SVGAGI (reference sequence).

The rearrangement joins TRBV21-1 to TRBJ1-6; the table's D gene call, TRBD1, was not cross checked with the DNA. TRBV21-1 is deemed a pseudogene. CDR3 length equals 15 residues. The chain's CDR3 is CASRAGTGGGSPLHF. The CDR3 nucleotides read TGTGCCAGCAGGGCCGGGACAGGGGGCGGCTCACCCCTCCACTTT.

This chain connects TRBV7-9 to TRBJ2-7; the D is unclear. V was clipped by 5 bases and J by 6 bases, with 14 bases between them. Germline values: CDR1 SEHNR, CDR2 FQNEAQ (reference sequence). This CDR3 is built from 13 residues. CDR3 DNA: TGTGCCAGCAGCGCTGTAGAGTCGGGCGAGCAGTACTTC. Translation gives CASSAVESGEQYF.